These T cell receptor beta chains were read from a single sample in a study of CD8+ T cells in alopecia areata. Assay used: immunoSEQ multiplex PCR; TCRdb lists only in-frame clones, some missing. The data contain around 120,000 clones, about 50% of them seen just once; the ten biggest clones take up approximately 0.46%. Sequenced here: CD4+ T cells sorted from blood, sampled at week 4, from a patient treated with tofacitinib. These receptors were collected from a human donor with alopecia areata. CDR3s include the opening cysteine and the closing phenylalanine or tryptophan. D genes are given only for firm matches. Clone size is stated in some rows and not others, as once, few, many or a class when expanded.

TRBV7-2,-,TRBJ1-5,-,CASSLVRDQPQHF,TGTGCCAGCAGCTTAGTACGCGATCAGCCCCAGCATTTT
TRBV27,-,TRBJ1-6,-,CASRLSGSYNSPLHF,TGTGCCAGCAGATTATCGGGCTCCTATAATTCACCCCTCCACTTT
TRBV4-1,-,TRBJ1-6,-,CASSPARGGALNSPLHF,TGCGCCAGCAGCCCAGCTCGTGGGGGGGCGCTCAATTCACCCCTCCACTTT
TRBV5-6,TRBD1,TRBJ2-7,few,CASSLADRGLEQYF,TGTGCCAGCAGCTTGGCGGACAGGGGGCTGGAGCAGTACTTC
TRBV9,-,TRBJ2-2,-,CASSADSQVNTGELFF,TGTGCCAGCAGCGCAGACAGCCAGGTGAACACCGGGGAGCTGTTTTTT
TRBV30,TRBD1,TRBJ1-5,-,CAWSSPDRANQPQHF,TGTGCCTGGAGTTCTCCGGACAGGGCCAATCAGCCCCAGCATTTT
TRBV19,-,TRBJ1-5,few,CASSKGFGQPQHF,TGTGCCAGCTCCAAGGGGTTCGGTCAGCCCCAGCATTTT
TRBV9,-,TRBJ2-7,once,CASSVTQGYEQYF,TGTGCCAGCAGCGTCACCCAGGGATACGAGCAGTACTTC
TRBV13,-,TRBJ2-5,few,CASSLWRQETQYF,TGTGCCAGCAGCTTATGGCGGCAAGAGACCCAGTACTTC
TRBV30,-,TRBJ1-5,-,CAWSSGQGSNQPQHF,TGTGCCTGGAGTTCGGGTCAGGGCTCCAATCAGCCCCAGCATTTT
TRBV5-6,-,TRBJ2-7,-,CASSSYWGTSYEQYF,TGTGCCAGCAGCAGCTATTGGGGCACCTCCTACGAGCAGTACTTC
TRBV7-9,-,TRBJ1-2,-,CASSLVREGYTF,TGTGCCAGCAGCTTAGTAAGGGAAGGCTACACCTTC
TRBV7-9,-,TRBJ1-5,-,CASSLLPDTQPQHF,TGTGCCAGCAGCTTATTACCGGATACTCAGCCCCAGCATTTT
TRBV29-1,TRBD1,TRBJ1-1,-,CSVETGDPEAFF,TGCAGCGTGGAAACAGGGGACCCTGAAGCTTTCTTT
TRBV29-1,TRBD1,TRBJ1-2,-,CSVGGAGQGANYGYTF,TGCAGCGTAGGTGGTGCGGGACAGGGAGCTAACTATGGCTACACCTTC
TRBV14,-,TRBJ2-6,few,CASSLRWAGANVLTF,TGTGCCAGCAGCCTTCGATGGGCCGGGGCCAACGTCCTGACTTTC
TRBV11-2,-,TRBJ2-7,-,CASSLTTRLMSYEQYF,TGTGCCAGCAGCTTGACGACGCGCCTCATGTCCTACGAGCAGTACTTC
TRBV29-1,-,TRBJ1-2,few,CSVAPQEASYGYTF,TGCAGCGTCGCCCCCCAAGAGGCCTCCTATGGCTACACCTTC
TRBV6-5,-,TRBJ2-7,-,CASSYSSGKQYF,TGTGCCAGCAGTTACTCGAGTGGGAAGCAGTACTTC
TRBV7-3,-,TRBJ1-1,-,CASSKSRDTEAFF,TGTGCCAGCAGCAAGAGCCGGGACACTGAAGCTTTCTTT
TRBV2,TRBD1,TRBJ2-7,-,CASRDRDSASYEQYF,TGTGCCAGCAGAGACCGGGACAGCGCTTCCTACGAGCAGTACTTC
TRBV5-1,-,TRBJ1-1,-,CASSLGGYAEAFF,TGCGCCAGCAGCCTCGGGGGGTACGCTGAAGCTTTCTTT
TRBV5-1,-,TRBJ2-6,many,CASSLRSQGLISGANVLTF,TGCGCCAGCAGCTTAAGGAGTCAGGGACTGATCTCTGGGGCCAACGTCCTGACTTTC
TRBV6-5,-,TRBJ1-3,-,CASSSEAGNTIYF,TGTGCCAGCAGTTCAGAAGCTGGAAACACCATATATTTT
TRBV29-1,-,TRBJ2-7,-,CSVVGHQTYEQYF,TGCAGCGTTGTAGGGCATCAAACCTACGAGCAGTACTTC
TRBV4-2,-,TRBJ2-1,few,CASSQDPPGSGNEQFF,TGTGCCAGCAGCCAAGATCCACCAGGGAGTGGCAATGAGCAGTTCTTC
TRBV29-1,-,TRBJ1-1,-,CSVEVLENTEAFF,TGCAGCGTTGAAGTGTTGGAAAACACTGAAGCTTTCTTT
TRBV29-1,TRBD1,TRBJ1-1,-,CSVPPGTGGGTEAFF,TGCAGCGTTCCCCCGGGGACAGGGGGTGGTACTGAAGCTTTCTTT
TRBV7-9,TRBD2,TRBJ2-1,few,CASSQVGLADNEQFF,TGTGCCAGCAGCCAAGTGGGACTAGCGGACAATGAGCAGTTCTTC
TRBV7-9,-,TRBJ1-4,-,CASSLEFNEKLFF,TGTGCCAGCAGCTTAGAGTTTAATGAAAAACTGTTTTTT
TRBV7-9,-,TRBJ1-2,-,CASSLFTGPGYTF,TGTGCCAGCAGCCTTTTTACAGGGCCTGGCTACACCTTC